This is a list of T cell receptor beta chains from one sample in a study of T cells in Graves' hyperthyroidism and ophthalmopathy. Each CDR3 protein gets one entry after TCRdb re-called the multiplex PCR reads with MiXCR. Of about 620,000 distinct CDR3 sequences listed, around 16% were seen once; the top ten hold around 4%. Specimen: blood. These receptors came from a young woman with Graves' hyperthyroidism. Each CDR3 is given with its conserved first and last residue. Fields, in order: V gene, clone size, D gene, J gene, CDR3 DNA, CDR3 protein. A D gene is named only where the DNA matches it firmly. Clone size, where shown, is once, few, many, or a class for clones that have expanded.

TRBV7-2,many,-,TRBJ1-1,TGTGCCAGCAGCTTAATGCGTGGCACTGAAGCTTTCTTT,CASSLMRGTEAFF
TRBV7-3,few,-,TRBJ2-5,TGTGCCAGCAGCCGTGGCCTTGAAGAGACCCAGTACTTC,CASSRGLEETQYF
TRBV3-1,few,-,TRBJ2-5,TGTGCCAGCAGCCCCCGCGGACGGGGAACCGGAGAGACCCAGTACTTC,CASSPRGRGTGETQYF
TRBV7-3,-,TRBD2,TRBJ2-1,TGTGCCAGCAGCCCCCGGCCGGGGGGGTGGCAGTTCTTC,CASSPRPGGWQFF
TRBV28,many,-,TRBJ2-2,TGTGCCAGCAAGGGTTGGCTAGCCATGAACACCGGGGAGCTGTTTTTT,CASKGWLAMNTGELFF
TRBV7-9,-,TRBD1,TRBJ1-1,TGTGCCAGCAGCTTGTGGGACAGGGTCACTGAAGCTTTCTTT,CASSLWDRVTEAFF
TRBV20-1,many,TRBD2,TRBJ2-3,TGCAGTGCTAGACTAGCGGGAGTTTCAGATACGCAGTATTTT,CSARLAGVSDTQYF
TRBV28,-,TRBD2,TRBJ2-3,TGTGCCAGTGATATTACCAGGACTAGCGGGAATTGGGCAGATACGCAGTATTTT,CASDITRTSGNWADTQYF
TRBV7-2,many,-,TRBJ2-7,TGTGCCAGCAGTGCCAGTTGGTACGAGCAGTACTTC,CASSASWYEQYF
TRBV27,many,-,TRBJ2-7,TGTGCCAGCAGTCCCGCCGGGTTGGAAGGCTCCTACGAGCAGTACTTC,CASSPAGLEGSYEQYF
TRBV11-2,many,TRBD2,TRBJ2-5,TGTGCCAGCAGACTAGCGCTCGTCGAGACCCAGTACTTC,CASRLALVETQYF
TRBV28,many,-,TRBJ1-5,TGTGCCAGCACCTCTCGAGGCCTGGCAAATCAGCCCCAGCATTTT,CASTSRGLANQPQHF
TRBV2,-,TRBD2,TRBJ2-7,TGTGCCAGCAGTGAAACAATTCCGGGACTAGCGCTATACTACGAGCAGTACTTC,CASSETIPGLALYYEQYF
TRBV30,-,-,TRBJ2-3,TGTGCCTGCGCCTGGGAGGGGGGGCGAACAGATACGCAGTATTTT,CACAWEGGRTDTQYF
TRBV19,few,-,TRBJ1-5,TGTGCCAGTAGTAACCGACAGCAAGAAGTATATAGCAATCAGCCCCAGCATTTT,CASSNRQQEVYSNQPQHF
TRBV18,many,-,TRBJ2-7,TGTGCCAGCAGCCCAACCGGCAGGGACTACGAGCAGTACTTC,CASSPTGRDYEQYF
TRBV3-1,many,-,TRBJ1-2,TGTGCCAGCAGCGGAGACACGTCGGGACATGGCTACACCTTC,CASSGDTSGHGYTF
TRBV12-3/TRBV12-4,-,TRBD1,TRBJ1-1,TGTGCCAGCAAAGACAGGGTTGACACTGAAGCTTTCTTT,CASKDRVDTEAFF
TRBV29-1,few,-,TRBJ1-2,TGCAGCGTTGATGGCCCTTCCGCCTATGGCTACACCTTC,CSVDGPSAYGYTF
TRBV6-1,many,-,TRBJ2-5,TGTGCCAGCAGCTTGACAGGCCGAACCCAAGAGACCCAGTACTTC,CASSLTGRTQETQYF
TRBV7-2,many,TRBD2,TRBJ2-7,TGTGCCAGCAGCTTCCCACCCGGGGGGGTTGGCGAGCAGTACTTC,CASSFPPGGVGEQYF
TRBV27,few,-,TRBJ2-2,TGTGCCAGTCGGGACTCCTCGATGGGCGGGGAGCTGTTTTTT,CASRDSSMGGELFF
TRBV2,many,-,TRBJ1-2,TGTGCCAGCAGTGAGCAGGGTGACGGCTACACCTTC,CASSEQGDGYTF
TRBV28,-,-,TRBJ2-7,TGTGCCAGCAGTGCCATGGGGCAGGCGCCCGGGTACGAGCAGTACTTC,CASSAMGQAPGYEQYF
TRBV6-1,many,-,TRBJ1-1,TGTGCCAGCAGGAAAGGGGGCACTGAAGCTTTCTTT,CASRKGGTEAFF
TRBV9,-,-,TRBJ2-7,TGTGCCAGCAGCGTAGGGGTTAGCAGGGCGCAGTACTTC,CASSVGVSRAQYF
TRBV7-2,-,-,TRBJ1-5,TGTGCCAGCAGCTTAGCAGGAGGGTTGAGAAATCAGCCCCAGCATTTT,CASSLAGGLRNQPQHF
TRBV4-3,-,-,TRBJ1-6,TGCGCCAGCAGCCAAGATACTTCCTCACCCCTCCACTTT,CASSQDTSSPLHF
TRBV20-1,few,-,TRBJ2-4,TGCAGTGCTAGAGATGGACAGCGGATAGCCAAAAACATTCAGTACTTC,CSARDGQRIAKNIQYF
TRBV6-5,many,-,TRBJ1-4,TGTGCCAGCAGTTACTTCGGGGGGGAAGGTGAAAAACTGTTTTTT,CASSYFGGEGEKLFF
TRBV11-2,-,-,TRBJ1-6,TGTGCCAGCAGCCCCGCTCAGGGTAACTCACCCCTCCACTTT,CASSPAQGNSPLHF
TRBV20-1,few,TRBD2,TRBJ2-1,TGCAGTGCTCCCACGGGACTAGCGGGAGACAATGAGCAGTTCTTC,CSAPTGLAGDNEQFF
TRBV30,many,-,TRBJ2-5,TGTGCCTGGAGTGTGGACTATGGGGAGACCCAGTACTTC,CAWSVDYGETQYF
TRBV27,-,-,TRBJ2-7,TGTGCCAGCAGTTTTGCAGGCCGAACCTACGAGCAGTACTTC,CASSFAGRTYEQYF
TRBV28,-,TRBD1,TRBJ1-5,TGTGCCAGCAGACCTACAGGGGGCTCTGGTCAGCCCCAGCATTTT,CASRPTGGSGQPQHF
TRBV5-1,few,TRBD1,TRBJ1-2,TGCGCCAGCAGCTTGGCCTTTACCGGGACAGCCTATGGCTACACCTTC,CASSLAFTGTAYGYTF
TRBV5-1,few,TRBD2,TRBJ2-7,TGCGCCAGCAGCTGGGAGGCGGGAGGGCCCTACGAGCAGTACTTC,CASSWEAGGPYEQYF
TRBV28,few,-,TRBJ2-3,TGTGCCAGCAGCCCTTCAGCGGCCCCCGGTACGCAGTATTTT,CASSPSAAPGTQYF
TRBV7-3,-,TRBD1,TRBJ2-7,TGTGCCAGCAGCGCAGCACCCGGGACAGGGTTCCAGAACGAGCAGTACTTC,CASSAAPGTGFQNEQYF
TRBV3-1,many,TRBD1,TRBJ2-2,TGTGCCAGCAGCCTAGGACAGGGGGCCACCGGGGAGCTGTTTTTT,CASSLGQGATGELFF